This T cell receptor beta chain is from a study of identical twins. A single record per CDR3 protein comes from TCRdb applying MiXCR to the 5' RACE reads. The sample holds around 960,000 distinct CDR3 sequences, about 12% seen once. This clonotype was found a few times. CDR1 and CDR2 from the germline V gene are SQVTM and ANQGSEA. CDR3 length: 14 amino acids. V was pared by 7 bases and J by 9 bases, with 22 bases between. The sample also formed part of further work on yellow fever vaccine responses in identical twins.

The rearrangement uses TRBV29-1 and TRBJ2-1, with D perhaps TRBD1 (6 bases). The TCR comes from a woman younger than 35 in good health. The sequenced sample consisted of PBMCs. The CDR3 DNA reads TGCAGCGAAGAGACTCCAGGGGCTAGGCGTGAGCAGTTCTTC. This sequence encodes CSEETPGARREQFF.